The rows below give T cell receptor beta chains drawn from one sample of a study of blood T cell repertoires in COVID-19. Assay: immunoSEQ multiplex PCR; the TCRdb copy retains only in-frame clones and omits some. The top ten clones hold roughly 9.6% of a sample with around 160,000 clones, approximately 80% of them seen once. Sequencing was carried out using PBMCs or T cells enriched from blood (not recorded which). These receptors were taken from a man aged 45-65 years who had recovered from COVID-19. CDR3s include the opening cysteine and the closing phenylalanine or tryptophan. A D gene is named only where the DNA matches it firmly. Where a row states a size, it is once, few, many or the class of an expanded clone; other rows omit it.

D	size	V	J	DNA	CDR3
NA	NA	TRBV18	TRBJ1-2	TGTGCCAGCTCACCCGGGGGAGGACACGACATCTATGGCTACACCTTC	CASSPGGGHDIYGYTF
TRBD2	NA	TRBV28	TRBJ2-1	TGTGCCAGCAGTTCCGGACTAGCGTATGGTGAGCAGTTCTTC	CASSSGLAYGEQFF
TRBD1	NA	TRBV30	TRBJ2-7	TGTGCCTGGAGAGCGACAGGGCCCGAGCAGTACTTC	CAWRATGPEQYF
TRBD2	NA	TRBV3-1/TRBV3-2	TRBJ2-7	TGTGCCAGCAGAGGAGCCCGCGGGAGGAACTACGAGCAGTACTTC	CASRGARGRNYEQYF
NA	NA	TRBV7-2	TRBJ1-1	TGTGCCAGCAGCATTTCCGCAACTACTCCTGAAGCTTTCTTT	CASSISATTPEAFF
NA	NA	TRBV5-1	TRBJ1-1	TGCGCCAGCCGGATACGCACAGGGAACACTGAAGCTTTCTTT	CASRIRTGNTEAFF
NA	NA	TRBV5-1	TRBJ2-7	TGCGCCAGCAGCCTTGTGGGGAGCAGGGGCCGGATCGAGCAGTACTTC	CASSLVGSRGRIEQYF
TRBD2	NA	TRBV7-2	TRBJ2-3	TGTGCCAGCAGCTTATTGGCGGGGGGGAGCACAGATACGCAGTATTTT	CASSLLAGGSTDTQYF
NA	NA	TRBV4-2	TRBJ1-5	TGTGCCAGCAGCCAAGAAGGGGGGGTCAATCAGCCCCAGCATTTT	CASSQEGGVNQPQHF
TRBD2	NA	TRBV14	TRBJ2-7	TGTGCCAGCAGCCAAGTCGGCCTTCGATTAAGACCCGGGACTAGCCCCGGGGCCGAGCAGTACTTC	CASSQVGLRLRPGTSPGAEQYF
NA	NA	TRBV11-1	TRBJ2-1	TGTGCCAGCAGCTTAGCCTCAGGGGAAGGCAATGAGCAGTTCTTC	CASSLASGEGNEQFF
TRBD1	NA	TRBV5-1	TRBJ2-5	TGCGCCAGCAGTGACAGGGTCGAAGAGACCCAGTACTTC	CASSDRVEETQYF
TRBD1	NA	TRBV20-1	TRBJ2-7	TGCAGTGCTAGTTCCCCGGGACAGGGGTCCGACGAGCAGTACTTC	CSASSPGQGSDEQYF
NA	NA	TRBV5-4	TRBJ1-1	TGTGCCAGCAGCCCAGAAATCCAACAAAACACTGAAGCTTTCTTT	CASSPEIQQNTEAFF
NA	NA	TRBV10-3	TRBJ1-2	TGTGCCATCAGTGAGTCGCTTGAGCTGGGGGCGCTTGGAGGCTACACCTTC	CAISESLELGALGGYTF
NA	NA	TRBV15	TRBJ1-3	TGTGCCACCAGCCCCACGAGGGAGTGGGGGGACACCATATATTTT	CATSPTREWGDTIYF
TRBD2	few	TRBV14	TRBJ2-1	TGTGCCAGCAGCCAAGTAATTGGGGGAGGGCCTCACAATGAGCAGTTCTTC	CASSQVIGGGPHNEQFF